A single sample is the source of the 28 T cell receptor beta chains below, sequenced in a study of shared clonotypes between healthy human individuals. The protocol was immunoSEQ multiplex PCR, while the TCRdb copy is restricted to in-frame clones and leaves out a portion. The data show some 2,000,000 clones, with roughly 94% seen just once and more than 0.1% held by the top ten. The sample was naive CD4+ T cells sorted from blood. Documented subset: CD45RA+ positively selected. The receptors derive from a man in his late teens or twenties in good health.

The CDR3 coding sequence is TGTGCCAGCAGGGGGACAGGGGGCCTCGGCTACACCTTC. Residues: CASRGTGGLGYTF. This sequence joins TRBV28 and TRBJ1-2, with 12 bases identical to TRBD1. The V gene's germline CDR1 is MDHEN and CDR2 SYDVKM. The V gene end was trimmed by 6 bases and the J gene end by 8 bases; junction bases not matched to a gene: 4. There are 13 residues in the CDR3.

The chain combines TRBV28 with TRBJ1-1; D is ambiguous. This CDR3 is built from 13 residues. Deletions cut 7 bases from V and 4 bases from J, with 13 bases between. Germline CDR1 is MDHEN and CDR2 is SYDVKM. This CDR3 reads CASIPSGATEAFF. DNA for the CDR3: TGTGCCAGCATCCCGTCGGGCGCCACTGAAGCTTTCTTT.

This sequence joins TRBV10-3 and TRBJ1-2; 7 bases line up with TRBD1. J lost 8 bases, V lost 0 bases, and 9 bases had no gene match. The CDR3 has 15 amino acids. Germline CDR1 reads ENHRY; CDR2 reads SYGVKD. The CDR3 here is CAISESGGGASGYTF. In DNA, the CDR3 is TGTGCCATCAGTGAGTCAGGAGGGGGCGCATCGGGCTACACCTTC.

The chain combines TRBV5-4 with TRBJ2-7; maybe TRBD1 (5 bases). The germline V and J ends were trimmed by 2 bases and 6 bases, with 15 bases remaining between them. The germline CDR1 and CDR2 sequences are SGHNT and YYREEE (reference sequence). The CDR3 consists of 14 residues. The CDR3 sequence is CASSFQGAKGEQYF. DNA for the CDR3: TGTGCCAGCAGCTTTCAAGGGGCGAAGGGCGAGCAGTACTTC.

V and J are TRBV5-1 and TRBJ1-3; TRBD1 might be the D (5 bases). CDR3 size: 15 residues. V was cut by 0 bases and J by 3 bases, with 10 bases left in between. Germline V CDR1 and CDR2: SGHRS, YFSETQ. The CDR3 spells CASSLVQGGGNTIYF. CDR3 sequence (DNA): TGCGCCAGCAGCTTGGTCCAGGGTGGTGGAAACACCATATATTTT. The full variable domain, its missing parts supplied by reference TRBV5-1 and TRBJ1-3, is KAGVTQTPRYLIKTRGQQVTLSCSPISGHRSVSWYQQTPGQGLQFLFEYFSETQRNKGNFPGRFSGRQFSNSRSEMNVSTLELGDSALYLCASSLVQGGGNTIYFGEGSWLTVV.

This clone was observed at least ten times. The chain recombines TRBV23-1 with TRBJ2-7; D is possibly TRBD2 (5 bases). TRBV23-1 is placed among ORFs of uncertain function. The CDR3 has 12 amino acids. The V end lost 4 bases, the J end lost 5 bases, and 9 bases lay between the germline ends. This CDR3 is CASSLGEHEQYF. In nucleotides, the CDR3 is TGCGCCAGCAGTCTCGGGGAGCACGAGCAGTACTTC.

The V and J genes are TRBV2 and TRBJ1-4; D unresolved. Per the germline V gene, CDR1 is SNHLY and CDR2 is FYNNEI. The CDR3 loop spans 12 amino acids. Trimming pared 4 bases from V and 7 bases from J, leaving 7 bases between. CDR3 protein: CASSVGFEKLFF. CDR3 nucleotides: TGTGCCAGCAGTGTAGGGTTTGAAAAACTGTTTTTT.

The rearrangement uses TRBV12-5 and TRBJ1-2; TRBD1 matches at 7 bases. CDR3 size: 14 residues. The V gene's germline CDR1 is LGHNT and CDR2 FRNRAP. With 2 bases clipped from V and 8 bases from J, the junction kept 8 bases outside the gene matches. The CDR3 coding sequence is TGTGCTAGTGGTTTGTACAGGGGAATCGAGGGCTACACCTTC. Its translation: CASGLYRGIEGYTF.

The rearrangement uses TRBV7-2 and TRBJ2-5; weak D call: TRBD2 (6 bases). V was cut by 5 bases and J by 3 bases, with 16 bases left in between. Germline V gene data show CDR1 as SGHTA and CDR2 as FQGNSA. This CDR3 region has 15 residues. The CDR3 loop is CASSRGWAMKETQYF. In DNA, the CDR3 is TGTGCCAGCAGCCGGGGGTGGGCTATGAAAGAGACCCAGTACTTC.

The CDR3 spells CASSPATGSSYEQYF. The CDR3 DNA reads TGTGCCAGCAGCCCAGCGACAGGGTCCTCCTACGAGCAGTACTTC. This chain links TRBV4-2 with TRBJ2-7; 7 bases match TRBD1. The CDR3 runs 15 residues. V lost 4 bases to trimming and J lost 0 bases; unmatched junction nucleotides: 6. Germline CDR1 and CDR2: LGHNA and YNFKEQ.

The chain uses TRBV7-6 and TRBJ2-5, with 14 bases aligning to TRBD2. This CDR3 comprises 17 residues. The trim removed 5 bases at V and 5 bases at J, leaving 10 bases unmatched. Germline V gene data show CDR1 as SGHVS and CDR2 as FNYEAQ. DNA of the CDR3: TGTGCCAGCAGCCACGCGACTAGCGGGAGGGCCTTGGAGACCCAGTACTTC. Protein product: CASSHATSGRALETQYF.

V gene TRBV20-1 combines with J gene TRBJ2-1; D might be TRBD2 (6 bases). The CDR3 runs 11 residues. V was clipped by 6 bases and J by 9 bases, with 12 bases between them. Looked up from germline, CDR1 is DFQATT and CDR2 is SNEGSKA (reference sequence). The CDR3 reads CSARLVSEQFF. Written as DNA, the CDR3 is TGCAGTGCAAGACTAGTCTCTGAGCAGTTCTTC.

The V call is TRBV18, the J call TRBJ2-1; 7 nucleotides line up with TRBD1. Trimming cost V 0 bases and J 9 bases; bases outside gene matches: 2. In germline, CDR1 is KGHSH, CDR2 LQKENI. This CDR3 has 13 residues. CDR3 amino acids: CASSPPTGTEQFF. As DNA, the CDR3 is TGTGCCAGCTCACCACCGACAGGGACTGAGCAGTTCTTC.

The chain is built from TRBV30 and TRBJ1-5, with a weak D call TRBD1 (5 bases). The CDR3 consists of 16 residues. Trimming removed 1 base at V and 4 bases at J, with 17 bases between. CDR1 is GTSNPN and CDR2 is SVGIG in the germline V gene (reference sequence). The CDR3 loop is CAWSARGVSRNQPQHF. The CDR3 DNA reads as TGTGCCTGGAGTGCAAGAGGGGTGTCGAGAAATCAGCCCCAGCATTTT.

The CDR3 loop is CASSPSGGLSTEAFF. CDR3 sequence (DNA): TGTGCCAGCAGCCCGTCCGGGGGGCTGAGCACTGAAGCTTTCTTT. J is TRBJ1-1 and V is TRBV6-5, with D perhaps matching TRBD1 (6 bases). V was trimmed by 6 bases and J by 4 bases, leaving 18 bases between them. The CDR3 has 15 amino acids. Germline V gene data show CDR1 as MNHEY and CDR2 as SVGAGI.

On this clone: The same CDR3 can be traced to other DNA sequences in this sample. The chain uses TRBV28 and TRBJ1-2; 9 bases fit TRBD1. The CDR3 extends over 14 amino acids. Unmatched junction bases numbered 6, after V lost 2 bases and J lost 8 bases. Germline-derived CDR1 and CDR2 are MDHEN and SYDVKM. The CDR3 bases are TGTGCCAGCAGTTTAGGACAGGGGATTGGGGGCTACACCTTC. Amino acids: CASSLGQGIGGYTF.

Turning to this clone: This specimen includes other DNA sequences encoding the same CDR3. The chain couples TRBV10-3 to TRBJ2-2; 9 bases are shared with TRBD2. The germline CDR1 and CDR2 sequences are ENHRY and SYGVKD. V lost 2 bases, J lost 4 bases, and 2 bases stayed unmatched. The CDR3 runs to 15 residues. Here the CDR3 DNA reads TGTGCCATCAGTGAGCTAGCGGGAAGCACCGGGGAGCTGTTTTTT. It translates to CAISELAGSTGELFF.

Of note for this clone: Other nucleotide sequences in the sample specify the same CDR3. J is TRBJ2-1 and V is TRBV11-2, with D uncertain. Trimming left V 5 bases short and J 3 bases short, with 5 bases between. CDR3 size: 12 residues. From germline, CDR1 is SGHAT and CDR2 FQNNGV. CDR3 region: CASSRIYNEQFF. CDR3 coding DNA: TGTGCCAGCAGCCGTATCTACAATGAGCAGTTCTTC.

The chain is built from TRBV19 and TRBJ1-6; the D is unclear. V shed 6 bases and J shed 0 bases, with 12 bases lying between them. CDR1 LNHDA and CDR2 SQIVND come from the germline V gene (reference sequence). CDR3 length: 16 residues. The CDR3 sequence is CASSPATISYNSPLHF. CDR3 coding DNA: TGTGCCAGTAGCCCGGCGACAATCTCCTATAATTCACCCCTCCACTTT.

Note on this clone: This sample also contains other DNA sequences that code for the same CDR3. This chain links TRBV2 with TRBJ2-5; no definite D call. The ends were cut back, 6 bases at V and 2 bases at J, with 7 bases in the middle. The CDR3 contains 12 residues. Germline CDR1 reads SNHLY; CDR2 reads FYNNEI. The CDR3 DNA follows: TGTGCCAGCAGGCAGGATCAAGAGACCCAGTACTTC. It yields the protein CASRQDQETQYF.

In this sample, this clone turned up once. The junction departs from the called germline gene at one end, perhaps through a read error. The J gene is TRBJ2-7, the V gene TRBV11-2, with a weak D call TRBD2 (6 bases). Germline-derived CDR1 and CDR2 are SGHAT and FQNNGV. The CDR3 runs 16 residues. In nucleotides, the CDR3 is TGTGCCAACAGCTACTCCGGTGCGGGGACCACCTACGAGCAGTACTTC. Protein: CANSYSGAGTTYEQYF.

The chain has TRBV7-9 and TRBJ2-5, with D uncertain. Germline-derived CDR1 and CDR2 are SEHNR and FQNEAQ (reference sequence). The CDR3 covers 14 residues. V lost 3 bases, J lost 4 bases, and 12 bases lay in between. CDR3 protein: CASSFDLWGETQYF. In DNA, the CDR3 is TGTGCCAGCAGCTTCGACCTGTGGGGAGAGACCCAGTACTTC.

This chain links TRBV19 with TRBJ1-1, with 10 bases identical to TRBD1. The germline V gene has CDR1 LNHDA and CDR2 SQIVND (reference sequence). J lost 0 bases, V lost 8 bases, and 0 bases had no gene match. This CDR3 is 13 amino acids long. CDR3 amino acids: CASGQGVNTEAFF. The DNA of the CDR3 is TGTGCCAGTGGACAGGGGGTGAACACTGAAGCTTTCTTT.

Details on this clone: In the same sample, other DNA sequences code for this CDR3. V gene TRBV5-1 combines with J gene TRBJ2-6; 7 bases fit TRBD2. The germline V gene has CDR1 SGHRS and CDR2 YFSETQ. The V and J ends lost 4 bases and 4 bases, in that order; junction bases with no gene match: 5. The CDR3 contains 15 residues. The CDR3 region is CASSLGAGGANVLTF. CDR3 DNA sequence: TGCGCCAGCAGCCTAGGAGCGGGAGGGGCCAACGTCCTGACTTTC. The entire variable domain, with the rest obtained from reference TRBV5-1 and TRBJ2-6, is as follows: KAGVTQTPRYLIKTRGQQVTLSCSPISGHRSVSWYQQTPGQGLQFLFEYFSETQRNKGNFPGRFSGRQFSNSRSEMNVSTLELGDSALYLCASSLGAGGANVLTFGAGSRLTVL.

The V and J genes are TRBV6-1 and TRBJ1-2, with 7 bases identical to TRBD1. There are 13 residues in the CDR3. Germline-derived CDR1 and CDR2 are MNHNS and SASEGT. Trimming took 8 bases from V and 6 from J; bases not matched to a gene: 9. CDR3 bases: TGTGCCAGCCGATTCGGACAGGCCAATGGCTACACCTTC. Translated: CASRFGQANGYTF.

The CDR3 nucleotides are TGTGCCAGCAGCTTGTCCCCTAGCGGCCTTAGCACAGATACGCAGTATTTT. Protein: CASSLSPSGLSTDTQYF. The chain joins TRBV5-6 to TRBJ2-3, with TRBD2 matching 7 bases. Germline CDR1 is SGHDT and CDR2 is YYEEEE. The trim removed 1 base at V and 0 bases at J, leaving 8 bases unmatched. The CDR3 has 17 amino acids.

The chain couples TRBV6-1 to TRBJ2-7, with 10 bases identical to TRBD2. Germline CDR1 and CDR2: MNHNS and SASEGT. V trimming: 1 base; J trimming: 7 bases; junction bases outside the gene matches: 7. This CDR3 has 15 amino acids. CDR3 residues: CASSEGAGGRWEQYF. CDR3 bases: TGTGCCAGCAGTGAAGGAGCGGGGGGGAGGTGGGAGCAGTACTTC.

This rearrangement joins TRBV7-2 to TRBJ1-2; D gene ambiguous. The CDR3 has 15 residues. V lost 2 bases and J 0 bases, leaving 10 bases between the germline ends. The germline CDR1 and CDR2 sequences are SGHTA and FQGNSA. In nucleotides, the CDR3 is TGTGCCAGCAGCTTATTTCAGGCGACTAACTATGGCTACACCTTC. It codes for CASSLFQATNYGYTF.